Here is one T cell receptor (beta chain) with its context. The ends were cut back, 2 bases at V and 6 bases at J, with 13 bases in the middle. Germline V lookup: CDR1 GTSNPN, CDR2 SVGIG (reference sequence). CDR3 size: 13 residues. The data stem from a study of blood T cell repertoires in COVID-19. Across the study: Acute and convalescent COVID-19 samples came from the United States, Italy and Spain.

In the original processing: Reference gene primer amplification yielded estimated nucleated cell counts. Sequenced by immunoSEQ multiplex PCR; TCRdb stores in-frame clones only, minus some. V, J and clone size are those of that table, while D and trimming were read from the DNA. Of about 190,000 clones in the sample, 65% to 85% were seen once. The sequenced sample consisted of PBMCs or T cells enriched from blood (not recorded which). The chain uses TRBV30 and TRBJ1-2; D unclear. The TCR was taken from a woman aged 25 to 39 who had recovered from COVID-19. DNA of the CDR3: TGTGCCTGGAGTCGGGTCTCCCTGGATGGCTACACCTTC. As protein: CAWSRVSLDGYTF.